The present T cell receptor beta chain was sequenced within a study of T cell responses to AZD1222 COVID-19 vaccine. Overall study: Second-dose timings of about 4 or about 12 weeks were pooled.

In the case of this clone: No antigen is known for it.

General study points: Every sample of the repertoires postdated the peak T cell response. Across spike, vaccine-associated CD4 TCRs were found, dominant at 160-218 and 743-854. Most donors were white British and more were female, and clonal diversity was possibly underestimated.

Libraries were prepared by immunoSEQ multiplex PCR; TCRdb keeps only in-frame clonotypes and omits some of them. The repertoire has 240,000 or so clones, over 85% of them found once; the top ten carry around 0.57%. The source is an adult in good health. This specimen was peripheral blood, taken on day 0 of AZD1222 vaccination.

Written as DNA, the CDR3 is TGTGCCGGGGGGGAGGAGACCCAGTACTTC. It specifies CAGGEETQYF. This rearrangement joins TRBV30 to TRBJ2-5; 7 nucleotides line up with TRBD2. The CDR3 runs 10 residues. CDR1 and CDR2 from the germline V gene are GTSNPN and SVGIG (reference sequence). V trimming: 8 bases; J trimming: 5 bases; junction bases outside the gene matches: 2.